This T cell receptor (beta chain) is drawn from a study of control samples from healthy donors and cancer patients. This CDR3 has 16 amino acids. V was trimmed by 4 bases and J by 4 bases, leaving 19 bases between them. Per the germline V gene, CDR1 is GTSNPN and CDR2 is SVGIG (reference sequence). Clones were sequenced by immunoSEQ multiplex PCR, and TCRdb holds only the in-frame ones, with some missing. The table lists tens of thousands of clones, around nine tenths of them singletons. This sequence joins TRBV30 and TRBJ1-4, with D possibly being TRBD1 (5 bases). The TCR originated in a man aged 25-45 years with colorectal cancer. Source material: PBMCs. The CDR3 is CAWTVPRGTGNEKLFF. The CDR3 coding sequence is TGTGCCTGGACCGTTCCCCGAGGGACGGGTAATGAAAAACTGTTTTTT.